Following are 30 T cell receptor beta chains from one sample sequenced in a study of control samples from healthy donors and cancer patients (dated by TCRdb to 2019 to 2021). Receptor amplification or capture employed the immunoSEQ multiplex PCR assay. The table comes from immuneACCESS by way of TCRdb, which keeps in-frame sequences with V and J called. Part of the clones is missing from these tables; in studies checked, under half for an unresolved V gene and the rest for unknown reasons. The sample has 120,000 or so clones on record, more than 75% of them singletons. The ten largest account for over 7.5% of the sample. Sequenced sample: blood. These receptors originate from a man aged 40-49 years in good health.

V and J are TRBV6-5 and TRBJ1-5; D is possibly TRBD1 (5 bases). The germline V gene has CDR1 MNHEY and CDR2 SVGAGI. CDR3 length equals 14 residues. The ends were cut back, 5 bases at V and 3 bases at J, with 11 bases in the middle. Here the CDR3 reads CASSRGHFNQPQHF. CDR3 bases: TGTGCCAGCAGTAGAGGACATTTCAATCAGCCCCAGCATTTT.

This chain uses TRBV21-1 with TRBJ1-1. TRBV21-1 is labeled a pseudogene. There are 13 residues in the CDR3. The CDR3 loop is CASSTLVWFEAFF. CDR3 in DNA: TGTGCCAGCAGCACCCTCGTATGGTTTGAAGCTTTCTTT.

The chain couples TRBV9 to TRBJ2-2; a possible D gene is TRBD1 (6 bases). Per the germline V gene, CDR1 is SGDLS and CDR2 is YYNGEE. Trimming removed 0 bases at V and 3 bases at J, with 9 bases between. The CDR3 runs 15 residues. The CDR3 loop is CASSVGGLDTGELFF. The CDR3 DNA reads TGTGCCAGCAGCGTAGGGGGGCTAGACACCGGGGAGCTGTTTTTT.

The chain recombines TRBV15 with TRBJ1-5, with TRBD1 as a possible D gene (6 bases). The V gene lost 0 bases and the J gene lost 3 bases, with 9 bases spanning the gap. The CDR3 length is 15 residues. CDR1 is LNHNV, CDR2 YYDKDF, per germline (reference sequence). For the CDR3, the DNA is TGTGCCACCAGCAGAGATCGGACAGTCAATCAGCCCCAGCATTTT. Translation: CATSRDRTVNQPQHF.

The chain links TRBV9 to TRBJ2-1, with a possible D match to TRBD2 (6 bases). Trimming pared 0 bases from V and 2 bases from J, leaving 9 bases between. From germline, CDR1 is SGDLS and CDR2 YYNGEE. The CDR3 has 15 residues. CDR3 sequence (DNA): TGTGCCAGCAGCGTAGATAGCGGTGCCTACAATGAGCAGTTCTTC. The encoded protein is CASSVDSGAYNEQFF.

This rearrangement joins TRBV9 to TRBJ2-5; 10 bases fit TRBD2. The length of the CDR3 is 17 residues. Trimming removed 0 bases from V and 2 bases from J; junction bases left unmatched: 7. Germline assignment: CDR1 SGDLS and CDR2 YYNGEE. In DNA, the CDR3 is TGTGCCAGCAGCGTAGCCTCTAGCGGGGGAGGTCAAGAGACCCAGTACTTC. Residues: CASSVASSGGGQETQYF.

The chain recombines TRBV10-3 with TRBJ1-2; D not certain. The CDR3 covers 16 residues. Trimming removed 6 bases from V and 0 bases from J, with 17 bases in between. From germline, CDR1 is ENHRY and CDR2 SYGVKD. CDR3 loop: CAISRRGSPTNYGYTF. The CDR3 DNA sequence: TGTGCCATCAGCCGGCGAGGGTCCCCTACTAACTATGGCTACACCTTC.

The CDR3 is CASSVATTPTDTQYF. The CDR3 DNA sequence: TGTGCCAGCAGCGTAGCAACTACCCCCACAGATACGCAGTATTTT. This sequence joins TRBV9 and TRBJ2-3, with unresolved D. Between the trimmed V and J ends, which lost 0 bases and 2 bases, there was a span of 10 bases. CDR3 length equals 15 residues. Germline CDR1 SGDLS, CDR2 YYNGEE.

The chain joins TRBV2 to TRBJ1-4, with 10 bases that match TRBD1. The germline gives CDR1 SNHLY, CDR2 FYNNEI. This CDR3 is 14 amino acids long. With V trimmed by 6 bases and J by 10 bases, 8 bases remained unmatched. CDR3 in amino acids: CASRLGTGETKLFF. CDR3 bases: TGTGCCAGCAGGCTGGGGACAGGGGAGACAAAACTGTTTTTT.

The chain recombines TRBV7-2 with TRBJ1-1; 7 nucleotides align to TRBD1. CDR3 length: 15 residues. Unmatched junction bases numbered 9, after V lost 4 bases and J lost 4 bases. Germline values: CDR1 SGHTA, CDR2 FQGNSA. CDR3 residues: CASSSDRVVSTEAFF. CDR3 DNA: TGTGCCAGCAGCTCCGACAGGGTAGTAAGCACTGAAGCTTTCTTT.

V gene TRBV4-3 combines with J gene TRBJ1-2; tentative D call: TRBD1 (6 bases). V lost 1 base, J lost 11 bases, and 17 bases lay in between. Per germline, CDR1 LGHNA and CDR2 YSLEER. This CDR3 spans 14 amino acids. The CDR3 is CASSQARTAPGYTF. The CDR3 DNA follows: TGCGCCAGCAGCCAAGCCCGGACAGCGCCGGGGTACACCTTC.

The chain combines TRBV15 with TRBJ1-3; the D is unclear. The CDR3 length is 15 residues. The germline CDR1 and CDR2 sequences are LNHNV and YYDKDF (reference sequence). V lost 0 bases to trimming and J lost 4 bases, with 10 bases between them. In DNA, the CDR3 is TGTGCCACCAGCAGAGACCGCGGGCAAGGAAACACCATATATTTT. Encoded protein: CATSRDRGQGNTIYF.

The chain links TRBV11-3 to TRBJ2-7; D gene unclear. The V end was cut by 4 bases, the J end by 3 bases, with 7 bases between. CDR1 is SGHNT, CDR2 YENEEA, per germline. The length of the CDR3 is 12 residues. The CDR3 DNA follows: TGTGCCAGCAGCTACCACCGCTACGAGCAGTACTTC. Its protein product is CASSYHRYEQYF.

This sequence joins TRBV6-5 and TRBJ1-3; D unclear. In germline, CDR1 is MNHEY, CDR2 SVGAGI. The CDR3 runs to 12 residues. The V end lost 6 bases, the J end lost 0 bases, and 3 bases lay between the germline ends. The CDR3: CASRSSGNTIYF. In DNA form, the CDR3 reads TGTGCCAGCAGGAGCTCTGGAAACACCATATATTTT.

The V gene is TRBV5-1, the J gene TRBJ1-2, with 8 bases fitting TRBD1. This CDR3 is built from 16 residues. V lost 0 bases to trimming and J lost 7 bases; unmatched junction nucleotides: 11. Germline CDR1 and CDR2: SGHRS and YFSETQ. In DNA form, the CDR3 reads TGCGCCAGCAGCTTGGCCCCTCAGGGGGCGCGTCGTGGCTACACCTTC. This translates into CASSLAPQGARRGYTF.

This chain links TRBV7-9 with TRBJ2-7, with 8 nucleotides matching TRBD1. Trimming removed 2 bases from V and 3 bases from J; junction bases left unmatched: 3. Germline CDR1 SEHNR, CDR2 FQNEAQ (reference sequence). This CDR3 is 14 amino acids long. This chain's CDR3 is CASSLQGAFYEQYF. The CDR3 nucleotides read TGTGCCAGCAGCTTACAGGGGGCCTTCTACGAGCAGTACTTC.

The V and J genes are TRBV13 and TRBJ2-1; D is possibly TRBD2 (6 bases). The length of the CDR3 is 15 residues. CDR1 and CDR2 (germline): PRHDT, FYEKMQ (reference sequence). Between the trimmed V and J ends, which lost 4 bases and 0 bases, there was a span of 10 bases. CDR3 sequence reads: CASSWAGSSYNEQFF. In DNA, the CDR3 is TGTGCCAGCAGCTGGGCCGGGAGCTCCTACAATGAGCAGTTCTTC.

This sequence joins TRBV27 and TRBJ1-1; D call uncertain. The CDR3 sequence is 15 residues long. The germline gives CDR1 MNHEY, CDR2 SMNVEV (reference sequence). V was clipped by 6 bases and J by 2 bases, with 16 bases between them. This CDR3 is CASSVSRVLNTEAFF. The CDR3 region has the DNA TGTGCCAGCAGCGTTAGCCGGGTCCTCAACACTGAAGCTTTCTTT.

The V and J genes are TRBV7-9 and TRBJ2-1; 11 bases are shared with TRBD2. Germline V CDR1 and CDR2: SEHNR, FQNEAQ (reference sequence). The CDR3 sequence is 16 residues long. J lost 6 bases, V lost 2 bases, and 6 bases had no gene match. CDR3 sequence reads: CASSLLAGGIGNEQFF. CDR3 nucleotides: TGTGCCAGCAGCTTATTAGCGGGGGGGATCGGCAATGAGCAGTTCTTC.

The genes are TRBV2 and TRBJ2-3; D is undetermined. The CDR3 consists of 15 residues. V shed 2 bases and J shed 0 bases, with 9 bases lying between them. Germline V lookup: CDR1 SNHLY, CDR2 FYNNEI. In nucleotides, the CDR3 is TGTGCCAGCAGTGAAACCTTGGACAGCACAGATACGCAGTATTTT. It translates to CASSETLDSTDTQYF.

V and J are TRBV18 and TRBJ1-1; 9 bases are shared with TRBD1. Germline V gene sequence: CDR1 KGHSH, CDR2 LQKENI. Trimming cost V 4 bases and J 1 base; bases outside gene matches: 4. The CDR3 sequence is 15 residues long. This CDR3 reads CASSLTGGRNTEAFF. The CDR3 DNA reads TGTGCCAGCTCACTGACAGGGGGACGGAACACTGAAGCTTTCTTT.

The chain recombines TRBV10-1 with TRBJ1-1; D is uncertain. Trimming cost V 5 bases and J 4 bases, with 8 bases left between them. This CDR3 has 12 amino acids. Germline CDR1 is WNHNN and CDR2 is SYGVQD (reference sequence). CDR3 protein: CASSPDRTEAFF. CDR3 in DNA: TGCGCCAGCAGTCCCGACCGCACTGAAGCTTTCTTT.

The CDR3 coding sequence is TGTGCCAGCAGCTCGATCCCTAGCGGGGATACGAACACCGGGGAGCTGTTTTTT. This gives the protein CASSSIPSGDTNTGELFF. V gene TRBV7-3 combines with J gene TRBJ2-2; 9 bases agree with TRBD2. V gave up 4 bases and J gave up 0 bases; unmatched junction bases: 9. Germline-derived CDR1 and CDR2 are SGHTA and FQGTGA. The length of the CDR3 is 18 residues.

The chain is built from TRBV12-3 or TRBV12-4 and TRBJ1-5; 7 bases match TRBD1. Losses at the gene ends were 7 bases for V and 3 bases for J; bases not matched to a gene: 3. The CDR3 extends over 13 amino acids. The CDR3 DNA follows: TGTGCCAGCATGACAGGGTTCAATCAGCCCCAGCATTTT. This gives the protein CASMTGFNQPQHF.

This clone showed up just once. The CDR3 protein is CASMGQGILQPQHF. The CDR3 coding sequence is TGTGCCAGTATGGGACAGGGTATTCTGCAGCCCCAGCATTTT. V and J are TRBV19 and TRBJ1-5; 9 bases match TRBD1. Germline CDR1 is LNHDA and CDR2 is SQIVND (reference sequence). This CDR3 is built from 14 residues. V lost 7 bases and J lost 7; bases outside the gene matches: 8.

This chain links TRBV2 with TRBJ1-5; 10 nucleotides match TRBD1. CDR1 and CDR2 (germline): SNHLY, FYNNEI. The J segment lost 7 bases and the V segment lost 6 bases, leaving 9 bases of the junction unmatched. This CDR3 spans 15 amino acids. CDR3 region: CASSSDRGLGQPQHF. CDR3 DNA sequence: TGTGCCAGCAGCTCCGACAGGGGGCTGGGGCAGCCCCAGCATTTT.

This clone was picked up one time. The CDR3 DNA follows: TGTGCCAGCAGCACCAACGGTGTAAACTATGGCTACACCTTC. Translated, it gives CASSTNGVNYGYTF. This sequence joins TRBV9 and TRBJ1-2; no definite D call. The CDR3 contains 14 residues. The germline CDR1 and CDR2 sequences are SGDLS and YYNGEE. Between the trimmed V and J ends, which lost 4 bases and 2 bases, there was a span of 12 bases.

The CDR3 DNA reads as TGTGCCAGCAGCCAAGCGGGGACGAACACCATATATTTT. This encodes CASSQAGTNTIYF. The chain couples TRBV3-1 (or the pseudogene TRBV3-2) to TRBJ1-3; D perhaps matches TRBD1 (5 bases). The V end lost 1 base, the J end lost 7 bases, and 8 bases lay between the germline ends. The CDR3 loop spans 13 amino acids. In germline, CDR1 is LGHDT, CDR2 YNNKEL (reference sequence).

The chain joins TRBV11-2 to TRBJ1-2; possible D gene TRBD1, 6 bases. Trimming stripped 5 bases from V and 1 base from J, with 14 bases between. The CDR3 is 15 amino acids. CDR1 SGHAT and CDR2 FQNNGV come from the germline V gene. CDR3 amino acids: CASSQEGVNNYGYTF. The CDR3 DNA sequence: TGTGCCAGCAGCCAAGAGGGGGTCAATAACTATGGCTACACCTTC. Drawing the rest from reference TRBV11-2 and TRBJ1-2, the complete variable domain is EAGVAQSPRYKIIEKRQSVAFWCNPISGHATLYWYQQILGQGPKLLIQFQNNGVVDDSQLPKDRFSAERLKGVDSTLKIQPAKLEDSAVYLCASSQEGVNNYGYTFGSGTRLTVV.

This clone came up a few times. This sequence joins TRBV19 and TRBJ2-5, with a tentative D call TRBD2 (6 bases). Trimming shortened V by 3 bases and J by 4 bases, and 6 bases separated the two germline ends. From germline, CDR1 is LNHDA and CDR2 SQIVND (reference sequence). CDR3 size: 12 residues. The chain's CDR3 is CASSMGGETQYF. The CDR3 bases are TGTGCCAGTAGTATGGGGGGAGAGACCCAGTACTTC.